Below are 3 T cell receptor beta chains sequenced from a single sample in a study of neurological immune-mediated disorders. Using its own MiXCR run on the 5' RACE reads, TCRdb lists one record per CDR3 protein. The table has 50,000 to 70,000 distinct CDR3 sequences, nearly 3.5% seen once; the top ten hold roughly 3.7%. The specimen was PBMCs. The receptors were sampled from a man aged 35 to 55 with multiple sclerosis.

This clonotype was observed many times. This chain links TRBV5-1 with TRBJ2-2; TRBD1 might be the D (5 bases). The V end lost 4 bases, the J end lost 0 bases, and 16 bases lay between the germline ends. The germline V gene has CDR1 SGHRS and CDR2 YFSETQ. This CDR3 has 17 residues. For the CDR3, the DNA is TGCGCCAGCAGCCCGATCCCCTGGGGCTCGAACACCGGGGAGCTGTTTTTT. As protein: CASSPIPWGSNTGELFF. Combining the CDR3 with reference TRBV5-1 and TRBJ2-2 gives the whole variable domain KAGVTQTPRYLIKTRGQQVTLSCSPISGHRSVSWYQQTPGQGLQFLFEYFSETQRNKGNFPGRFSGRQFSNSRSEMNVSTLELGDSALYLCASSPIPWGSNTGELFFGEGSRLTVL.

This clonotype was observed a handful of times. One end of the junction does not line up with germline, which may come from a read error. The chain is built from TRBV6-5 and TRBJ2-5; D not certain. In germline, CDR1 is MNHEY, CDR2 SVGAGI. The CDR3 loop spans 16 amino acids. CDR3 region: CASSYGPMRNQETRYF. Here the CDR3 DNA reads TGTGCCAGCAGTTACGGCCCCATGAGGAATCAAGAGACCCGGTACTTC.

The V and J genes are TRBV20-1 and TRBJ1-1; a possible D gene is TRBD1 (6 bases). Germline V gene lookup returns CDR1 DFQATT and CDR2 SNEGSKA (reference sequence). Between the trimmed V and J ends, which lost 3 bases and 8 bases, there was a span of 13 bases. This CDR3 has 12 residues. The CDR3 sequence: CSASEQGAEAFF. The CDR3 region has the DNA TGCAGTGCTAGTGAACAGGGAGCCGAAGCTTTCTTT.